These 27 T cell receptor beta chains were all obtained from the same sample, sequenced in a study of T cells of healthy individuals. In TCRdb, the 5' RACE reads were re-called with MiXCR into one record per CDR3 protein. The sample holds 100,000 or so distinct CDR3 sequences, roughly a sixth seen once. These receptor sequences come from a human donor in good health.

This clonotype was seen many times. J is TRBJ2-1 and V is TRBV6-5; TRBD1 or TRBD2 may be the D gene (6 bases each). Germline CDR1 and CDR2: MNHEY and SVGAGI. The V end was cut by 0 bases, the J end by 3 bases, with 9 bases between. The length of the CDR3 is 15 residues. CDR3 protein: CASSYSGGRYNEQFF. The CDR3 coding sequence is TGTGCCAGCAGTTACTCCGGGGGCCGCTACAATGAGCAGTTCTTC.

This clonotype has only a few counts. V is TRBV5-5 and J is TRBJ2-7; 10 nucleotides align to TRBD1. Unmatched junction bases numbered 5, after V lost 4 bases and J lost 1 base. Germline V lookup: CDR1 SGHKS, CDR2 YYEKEE (reference sequence). CDR3 length: 15 residues. CDR3 DNA: TGTGCCAGCAGCCGGCGGACAGGGGGATCCTACGAGCAGTACTTC. It yields the protein CASSRRTGGSYEQYF.

The rearrangement uses TRBV15 and TRBJ2-1; possible D gene TRBD2, 6 bases. There are 18 residues in the CDR3. The germline gives CDR1 LNHNV, CDR2 YYDKDF (reference sequence). Trimming removed 8 bases at V and 0 bases at J, with 23 bases between. The CDR3 nucleotides are TGTGCCACCCGGCCAGGACTAATCTACACTAGCTCCTACAATGAGCAGTTCTTC. Protein sequence: CATRPGLIYTSSYNEQFF.

This clonotype was observed at least ten times. The chain links TRBV30 to TRBJ1-2; 8 bases agree with TRBD1. J was trimmed by 9 bases and V by 5 bases; bases with no gene match: 11. The CDR3 is made up of 13 amino acids. Germline assignment: CDR1 GTSNPN and CDR2 SVGIG (reference sequence). The CDR3 is CAWDQGQARSYTF. In nucleotides, the CDR3 is TGTGCCTGGGACCAGGGACAGGCCCGGAGCTACACCTTC.

The V and J genes are TRBV7-6 and TRBJ2-7; 8 bases agree with TRBD1. Per the germline V gene, CDR1 is SGHVS and CDR2 is FNYEAQ. The CDR3 is 15 residues long. Trimming at V came to 5 bases and at J to 7 bases, leaving 13 bases not matched to a gene. The CDR3 protein is CASSPQGATGLEQYF. The CDR3 DNA reads as TGTGCCAGCAGCCCTCAGGGGGCCACAGGATTGGAGCAGTACTTC.

This clonotype is termed medium-sized. This chain links TRBV7-9 with TRBJ2-3, with D maybe TRBD2 (6 bases). CDR1 is SEHNR, CDR2 FQNEAQ, per germline (reference sequence). The CDR3 runs 16 residues. The V and J ends lost 3 bases and 0 bases respectively, with 13 bases between them. The CDR3 here is CASSFGGSLSTDTQYF. CDR3 sequence (DNA): TGTGCCAGCAGCTTCGGGGGTTCCCTTAGCACAGATACGCAGTATTTT.

The rearrangement links TRBV20-1 to TRBJ2-3, with D unresolved. The germline CDR1 and CDR2 sequences are DFQATT and SNEGSKA (reference sequence). The CDR3 covers 12 residues. V shed 2 bases and J shed 8 bases, with 11 bases lying between them. CDR3: CSARPFVGTQYF. The CDR3 nucleotides read TGCAGTGCTAGACCGTTTGTGGGTACGCAGTATTTT.

The chain combines TRBV7-2 with TRBJ2-7, with D perhaps TRBD1 (6 bases). The germline V gene encodes CDR1 SGHTA and CDR2 FQGNSA. This CDR3 has 15 residues. V was pared by 5 bases and J by 0 bases, with 14 bases between. In DNA form, the CDR3 reads TGTGCCAGCAGCAAAACCGGGACACCCTCCTACGAGCAGTACTTC. Translating gives CASSKTGTPSYEQYF.

This clonotype was recorded many times. This chain connects TRBV2 to TRBJ1-2, with D unclear. Germline V lookup: CDR1 SNHLY, CDR2 FYNNEI. The CDR3 runs to 13 residues. Trimming stripped 5 bases from V and 4 bases from J, with 11 bases between. The DNA of the CDR3 is TGTGCCAGCAGTTACACAGAGTTCTATGGCTACACCTTC. This encodes CASSYTEFYGYTF. The variable domain in full, with the rest retrieved from reference TRBV2 and TRBJ1-2, is EPEVTQTPSHQVTQMGQEVILRCVPISNHLYFYWYRQILGQKVEFLVSFYNNEISEKSEIFDDQFSVERPDGSNFTLKIRSTKLEDSAMYFCASSYTEFYGYTFGSGTRLTVV.

This clonotype was detected many times. The chain combines TRBV5-8 with TRBJ2-5; 9 bases are shared with TRBD1. V lost 8 bases and J lost 4; bases outside the gene matches: 6. CDR1 and CDR2 (germline): SGHTS, YDEGEE. The CDR3 extends over 13 amino acids. CDR3 nucleotides: TGTGCCAGTTCCGGGACAGGGATAGAGACCCAGTACTTC. Protein product: CASSGTGIETQYF.

In this sample, this clonotype turned up many times. The DNA for the CDR3 is TGTGCCACCGGACTAGCGGAGACAGATACGCAGTATTTT. This translates into CATGLAETDTQYF. The J gene is TRBJ2-3, the V gene TRBV10-3; 10 bases fit TRBD2. CDR1 and CDR2 (germline): ENHRY, SYGVKD. The ends lost 10 bases at V and 3 bases at J; junction bases unmatched: 4. This CDR3 is 13 amino acids long.

The table lists this clonotype with many counts. V is TRBV24-1 and J is TRBJ1-1; D gene unclear. Trimming removed 3 bases from V and 2 bases from J, with 6 bases in between. This CDR3 is built from 13 residues. The germline CDR1 and CDR2 sequences are KGHDR and SFDVKD. The DNA of the CDR3 is TGTGCCACCAGTGATATAGACAACACTGAAGCTTTCTTT. This encodes CATSDIDNTEAFF.

V is TRBV25-1 and J is TRBJ2-3; 7 nucleotides agree with TRBD2. The CDR3 loop spans 18 amino acids. Germline assignment: CDR1 MGHDK and CDR2 SYGVNS. V lost 3 bases and J lost 0; bases outside the gene matches: 12. The CDR3 loop reads CASSEETMGGTSTDTQYF. The CDR3 DNA follows: TGTGCCAGCAGTGAGGAGACCATGGGGGGGACGAGCACAGATACGCAGTATTTT.

This clonotype was counted at least ten times. This sequence joins TRBV13 and TRBJ2-1; 10 nucleotides agree with TRBD1. J was trimmed by 9 bases and V by 0 bases; bases with no gene match: 2. The CDR3 has 14 amino acids. CDR1 and CDR2 (germline): PRHDT, FYEKMQ (reference sequence). The CDR3 protein is CASSLGTGGSEQFF. The CDR3 bases are TGTGCCAGCAGCTTAGGGACAGGGGGCAGTGAGCAGTTCTTC.

This clonotype was seen only a few times. The chain joins TRBV4-3 to TRBJ2-6; tentative D call: TRBD1 (5 bases). V dropped 7 bases and J dropped 1 base, with 14 bases sitting between them. The CDR3 runs to 16 residues. Per the germline V gene, CDR1 is LGHNA and CDR2 is YSLEER. The CDR3 spells CASTVTTGSGANVLTF. CDR3 bases: TGCGCCAGCACCGTTACTACAGGTTCTGGGGCCAACGTCCTGACTTTC.

This clonotype was counted a few times. V gene TRBV29-1 combines with J gene TRBJ2-3; D remains unclear. CDR1 is SQVTM, CDR2 ANQGSEA, per germline. The CDR3 contains 14 residues. V lost 1 base, J lost 3 bases, and 11 bases lay in between. The CDR3 region has the DNA TGCAGCGTTGAAGGTACTAAAGGTACAGATACGCAGTATTTT. Translated, it gives CSVEGTKGTDTQYF.

This clonotype was picked up a small number of times. The chain is built from TRBV28 and TRBJ2-3; D unclear. The length of the CDR3 is 16 residues. V lost 5 bases to trimming and J lost 7 bases, with 22 bases between them. Germline CDR1 reads MDHEN; CDR2 reads SYDVKM. The DNA for the CDR3 is TGTGCCAGCAGTCCCCTAGTAGGTCAAGGGCTGAATACGCAGTATTTT. Protein: CASSPLVGQGLNTQYF.

On this clonotype: A much larger clonotype is one base distant, so this may be a read error. V gene TRBV28 combines with J gene TRBJ1-2; no clear D gene. Germline CDR1 and CDR2: MDHEN and SYDVKM. There are 14 residues in the CDR3. CDR3 region: CANSLYTLTYGYTF. The CDR3 region has the DNA TGTGCCAACAGTTTGTACACACTTACTTATGGCTACACCTTC.

This rearrangement joins TRBV7-2 to TRBJ2-5; D is undetermined. Germline V gives CDR1 SGHTA, CDR2 FQGNSA. V was trimmed by 1 base and J by 5 bases, leaving 5 bases between them. This CDR3 is built from 12 residues. CDR3 in DNA: TGTGCCAGCAGCTTAGTTGATGAGACCCAGTACTTC. It translates to CASSLVDETQYF.

The rearrangement links TRBV5-4 to TRBJ2-7; 8 positions agree with TRBD2. Unmatched junction bases numbered 4, after V lost 2 bases and J lost 0 bases. The length of the CDR3 is 15 residues. Germline V gives CDR1 SGHNT, CDR2 YYREEE (reference sequence). The CDR3 spells CASSFLAGSSYEQYF. The CDR3 region has the DNA TGTGCCAGCAGCTTCTTAGCGGGAAGCTCCTACGAGCAGTACTTC.

This clonotype was picked up many times. The CDR3 DNA follows: TGTGCCAGCAGCCCCGAGGCAGGGACAAACAATGAGCAGTTCTTC. Translated: CASSPEAGTNNEQFF. The V and J genes are TRBV2 and TRBJ2-1; D possibly corresponds to TRBD1 (6 bases). Germline assignment: CDR1 SNHLY and CDR2 FYNNEI. This CDR3 is built from 15 residues. V was shortened by 6 bases and J by 5 bases, with 17 bases between the two germline ends.

The chain carries TRBV28 and TRBJ2-6, with TRBD1 matching over 7 bases. The V and J ends lost 6 bases and 4 bases, in that order; junction bases with no gene match: 6. CDR3 length: 15 residues. Germline loops: CDR1 MDHEN, CDR2 SYDVKM. In DNA, the CDR3 is TGTGCCAGCAGCTCATTACAGGGGGGGGCCAACGTCCTGACTTTC. Its protein is CASSSLQGGANVLTF.

Here the CDR3 DNA reads TGTGCCAGCAGTGCTCAGCGGGGCACAGATACGCAGTATTTT. This encodes CASSAQRGTDTQYF. V usage is TRBV2 and J usage is TRBJ2-3; the D gene is possibly TRBD2 (6 bases). The CDR3 runs 14 residues. V dropped 4 bases and J dropped 1 base, with 9 bases sitting between them. The germline CDR1 and CDR2 sequences are SNHLY and FYNNEI.

For the CDR3, the DNA is TGTGCCAGCAGTGACGAGACCCTAGGGGCAGATACGCAGTATTTT. Protein product: CASSDETLGADTQYF. The rearrangement uses TRBV6-4 and TRBJ2-3, with a possible D match to TRBD1 (5 bases). Germline V gene data show CDR1 as MRHNA and CDR2 as SNTAGT. This CDR3 region has 15 residues. Deletions cut 2 bases from V and 4 bases from J, with 13 bases between.

This clonotype was seen many times. J is TRBJ2-1 and V is TRBV7-8; a weak D match, TRBD2 (5 bases). The V gene's germline CDR1 is SGHVS and CDR2 FQNEAQ. V was clipped by 1 base and J by 0 bases, with 16 bases between them. The CDR3 has 18 amino acids. CDR3 amino acids: CASSLGGLAASSYNEQFF. The CDR3 DNA sequence: TGTGCCAGCAGCTTAGGCGGTCTAGCCGCGAGCTCCTACAATGAGCAGTTCTTC. The whole variable domain, filled in from reference TRBV7-8 and TRBJ2-1, reads GAGVSQSPRYKVAKRGQDVALRCDPISGHVSLFWYQQALGQGPEFLTYFQNEAQLDKSGLPSDRFFAERPEGSVSTLKIQRTQQEDSAVYLCASSLGGLAASSYNEQFFGPGTRLTVL.

This clonotype was seen more than once but under ten times. V usage is TRBV5-1 and J usage is TRBJ1-1; unclear D gene. Looked up from germline, CDR1 is SGHRS and CDR2 is YFSETQ. V lost 4 bases to trimming and J lost 5 bases, with 15 bases between them. The CDR3 contains 14 residues. The CDR3 loop reads CASSPVGLGTEAFF. CDR3 coding DNA: TGCGCCAGCAGCCCGGTGGGGTTGGGAACTGAAGCTTTCTTT. Using reference TRBV5-1 and TRBJ1-1 for the parts outside the CDR3, the full variable domain is KAGVTQTPRYLIKTRGQQVTLSCSPISGHRSVSWYQQTPGQGLQFLFEYFSETQRNKGNFPGRFSGRQFSNSRSEMNVSTLELGDSALYLCASSPVGLGTEAFFGQGTRLTVV.

This clonotype was observed many times. The chain employs TRBV10-1 and TRBJ1-2; 7 bases agree with TRBD1. This CDR3 is built from 13 residues. In germline, CDR1 is WNHNN, CDR2 SYGVQD (reference sequence). Trimming at V came to 6 bases and at J to 3 bases, leaving 4 bases not matched to a gene. CDR3 DNA sequence: TGCGCCAGCAGCAGCACAGGGGACTATGGCTACACCTTC. As protein: CASSSTGDYGYTF.